This is a list of T cell receptor beta chains from one sample in a study of CD8+ T cells in alopecia areata. Sequenced by immunoSEQ multiplex PCR; TCRdb stores in-frame clones only, minus some. This sample has about 200,000 clones, with about three fifths found just once. Material: CD4+ T cells sorted from blood, obtained at week 24, from a patient treated with tofacitinib. These TCRs come from a human donor with alopecia areata. Each CDR3 is given with its conserved first and last residue. The D gene is left open where the match is weak. Clone size is shown for a subset of rows, as once, few, many or a class of expanded clone.

cdr3_aa cdr3_nt d_call v_call clone_size j_call
CASSQESLGGRGLGGKSYEQYF TGCGCCAGCAGCCAAGAGAGCCTGGGAGGCAGGGGGCTAGGGGGGAAATCCTACGAGCAGTACTTC TRBD1 TRBV4-1 NA TRBJ2-7
CSVAQGRNEQFF TGCAGCGTTGCCCAGGGACGGAATGAGCAGTTCTTC NA TRBV29-1 few TRBJ2-1
CASRPGEAGYGYTF TGTGCCAGCCGCCCGGGGGAGGCTGGCTATGGCTACACCTTC NA TRBV7-2 NA TRBJ1-2
CASRSGVKGNSPLHF TGTGCCAGCAGGTCTGGGGTGAAGGGGAATTCACCCCTCCACTTT NA TRBV6-5 once TRBJ1-6
CASRTQGAGYNEQFF TGTGCCAGCAGGACGCAGGGGGCAGGCTACAATGAGCAGTTCTTC TRBD1 TRBV28 NA TRBJ2-1
CASSQEGKRQGLFNQPQHF TGTGCCAGCAGCCAAGAGGGGAAGAGACAGGGACTTTTCAATCAGCCCCAGCATTTT TRBD1 TRBV4-2 few TRBJ1-5
CASSQDGLASLSGRQETQYF TGCGCCAGCAGCCAAGACGGACTAGCGAGTCTATCTGGGCGCCAAGAGACCCAGTACTTC TRBD2 TRBV4-3 NA TRBJ2-5
CATTRTANYGYTF TGTGCCACCACGAGGACGGCTAACTATGGCTACACCTTC NA TRBV19 NA TRBJ1-2
CASSLVQSPQGTEAFF TGTGCCAGCAGCTTAGTTCAATCCCCACAGGGCACTGAAGCTTTCTTT NA TRBV11-2 NA TRBJ1-1
CASSTRTSGRTDTQYF TGTGCCAGTAGTACAAGGACTAGCGGGCGCACAGATACGCAGTATTTT TRBD2 TRBV19 NA TRBJ2-3
CASSLDSGPTDTQYF TGTGCCAGCAGCTTGGATTCGGGGCCCACAGATACGCAGTATTTT NA TRBV5-4 NA TRBJ2-3
CASSVDPNGRNSPLHF TGTGCCAGCAGCGTAGATCCAAATGGGCGCAATTCACCCCTCCACTTT NA TRBV9 NA TRBJ1-6
CASSIMTGNTEAFF TGTGCCAGTAGTATCATGACGGGGAACACTGAAGCTTTCTTT NA TRBV19 NA TRBJ1-1
CASSPPRDGETQYF TGTGCCAGCAGTCCCCCGAGGGATGGAGAGACCCAGTACTTC NA TRBV2 NA TRBJ2-5
CASSPGSGSGRERIQYF TGCGCCAGCAGCCCTGGGTCCGGTAGCGGGAGAGAGCGCATTCAGTACTTC TRBD2 TRBV5-1 NA TRBJ2-4
CASSLAGPYEQYF TGTGCCAGCAGCTTGGCCGGTCCCTACGAGCAGTACTTC NA TRBV5-4 once TRBJ2-7